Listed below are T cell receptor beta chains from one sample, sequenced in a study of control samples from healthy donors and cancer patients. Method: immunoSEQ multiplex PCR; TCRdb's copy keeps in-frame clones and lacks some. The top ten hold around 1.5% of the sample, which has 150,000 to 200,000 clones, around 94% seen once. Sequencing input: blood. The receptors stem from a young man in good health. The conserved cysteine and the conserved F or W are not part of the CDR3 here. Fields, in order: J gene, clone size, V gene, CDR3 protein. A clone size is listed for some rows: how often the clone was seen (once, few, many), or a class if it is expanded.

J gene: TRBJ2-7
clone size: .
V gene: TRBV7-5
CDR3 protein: VRSFPGLADPYEQY

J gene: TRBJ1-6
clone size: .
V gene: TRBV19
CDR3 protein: ASSNDRGSSPLH

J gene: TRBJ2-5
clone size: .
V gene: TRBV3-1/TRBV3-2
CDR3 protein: ASSLRGTPQETQY

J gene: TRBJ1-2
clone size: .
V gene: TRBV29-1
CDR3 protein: SGTGNYGYT

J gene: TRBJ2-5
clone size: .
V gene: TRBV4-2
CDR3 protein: ASSQRGIQETQY

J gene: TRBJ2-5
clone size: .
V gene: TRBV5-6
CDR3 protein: ASSLGTGGPRRETQY

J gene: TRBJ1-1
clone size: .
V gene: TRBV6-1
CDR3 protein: ASSDRVAAF

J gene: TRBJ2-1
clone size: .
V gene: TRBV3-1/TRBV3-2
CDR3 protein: ASSQAPGEQF

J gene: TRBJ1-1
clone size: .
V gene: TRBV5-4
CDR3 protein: ASSSRAGFNTEAF

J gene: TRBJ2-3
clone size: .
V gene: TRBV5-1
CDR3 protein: ASSLFSGDTQY

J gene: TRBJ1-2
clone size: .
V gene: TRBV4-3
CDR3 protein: ASSQERLQVWNGYT

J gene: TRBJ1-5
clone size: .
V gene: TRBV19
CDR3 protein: ASTPGPRNQPQH

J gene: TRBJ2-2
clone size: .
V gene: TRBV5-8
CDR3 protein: ASSPGQGDTGELF

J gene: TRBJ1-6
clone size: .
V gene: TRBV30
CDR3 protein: AGTPASVYSPLH

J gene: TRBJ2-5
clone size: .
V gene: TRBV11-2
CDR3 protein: ASSRTSIKETQY

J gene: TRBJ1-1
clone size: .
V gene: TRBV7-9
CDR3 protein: ASSFGSTMNTEAF

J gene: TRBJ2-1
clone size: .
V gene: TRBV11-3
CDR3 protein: ASSLGGPGPNEQF

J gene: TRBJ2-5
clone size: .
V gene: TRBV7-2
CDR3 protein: ASRGQGPSVGQY

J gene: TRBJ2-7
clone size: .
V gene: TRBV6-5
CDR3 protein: ASSYSAGVNEQY

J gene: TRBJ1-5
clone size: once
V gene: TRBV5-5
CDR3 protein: ASRLQWDRDQPQH

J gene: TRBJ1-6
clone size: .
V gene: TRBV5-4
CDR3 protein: ASSYTSSYNSPLH

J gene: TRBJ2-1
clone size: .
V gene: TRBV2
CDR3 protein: ASSSGGPYEQF

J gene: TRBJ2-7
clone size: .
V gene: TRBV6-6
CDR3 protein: ASGMTGFEQY

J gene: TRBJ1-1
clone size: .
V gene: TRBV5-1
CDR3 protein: ASSLDRVAEAF

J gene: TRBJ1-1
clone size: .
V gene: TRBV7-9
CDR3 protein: ASSLERDTAEAF

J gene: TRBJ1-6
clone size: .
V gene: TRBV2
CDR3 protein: ASSPKALNSPLH

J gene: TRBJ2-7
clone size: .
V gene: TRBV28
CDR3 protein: ASSSTGTGTDEQY